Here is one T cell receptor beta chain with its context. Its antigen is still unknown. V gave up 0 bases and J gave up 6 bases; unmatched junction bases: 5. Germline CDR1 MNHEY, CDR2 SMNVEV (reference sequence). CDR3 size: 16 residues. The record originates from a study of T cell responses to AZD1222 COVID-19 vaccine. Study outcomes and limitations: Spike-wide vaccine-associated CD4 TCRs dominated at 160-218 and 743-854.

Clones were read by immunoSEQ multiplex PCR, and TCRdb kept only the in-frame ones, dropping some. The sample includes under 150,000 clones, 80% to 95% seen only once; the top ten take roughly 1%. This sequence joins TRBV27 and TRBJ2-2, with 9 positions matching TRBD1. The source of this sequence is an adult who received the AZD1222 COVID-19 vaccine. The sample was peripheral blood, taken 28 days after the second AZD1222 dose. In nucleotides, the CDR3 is TGTGCCAGCAGTTTATCACAGACAGGGGGGGCCGGGGAGCTGTTTTTT. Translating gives CASSLSQTGGAGELFF.